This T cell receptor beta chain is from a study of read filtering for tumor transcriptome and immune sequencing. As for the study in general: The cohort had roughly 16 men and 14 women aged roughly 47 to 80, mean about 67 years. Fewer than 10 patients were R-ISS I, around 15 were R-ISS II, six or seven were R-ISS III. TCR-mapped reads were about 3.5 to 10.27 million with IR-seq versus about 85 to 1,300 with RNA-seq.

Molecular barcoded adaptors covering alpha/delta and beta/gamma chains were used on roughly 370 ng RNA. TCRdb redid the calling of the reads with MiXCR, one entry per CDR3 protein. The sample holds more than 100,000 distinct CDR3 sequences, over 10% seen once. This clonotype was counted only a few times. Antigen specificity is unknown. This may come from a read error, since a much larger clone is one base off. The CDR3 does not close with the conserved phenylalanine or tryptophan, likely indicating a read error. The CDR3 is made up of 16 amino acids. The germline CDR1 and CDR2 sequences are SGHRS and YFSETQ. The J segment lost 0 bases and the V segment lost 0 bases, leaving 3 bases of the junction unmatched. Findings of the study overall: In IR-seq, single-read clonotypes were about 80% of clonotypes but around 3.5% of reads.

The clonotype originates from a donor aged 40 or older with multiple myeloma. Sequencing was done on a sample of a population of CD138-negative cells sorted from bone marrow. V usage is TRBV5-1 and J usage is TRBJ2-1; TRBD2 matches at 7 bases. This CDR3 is CASSLGTGGSYNEQFL. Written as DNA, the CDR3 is TGCGCCAGCAGCTTGGGGACGGGAGGCTCCTACAATGAGCAGTTCCTC.